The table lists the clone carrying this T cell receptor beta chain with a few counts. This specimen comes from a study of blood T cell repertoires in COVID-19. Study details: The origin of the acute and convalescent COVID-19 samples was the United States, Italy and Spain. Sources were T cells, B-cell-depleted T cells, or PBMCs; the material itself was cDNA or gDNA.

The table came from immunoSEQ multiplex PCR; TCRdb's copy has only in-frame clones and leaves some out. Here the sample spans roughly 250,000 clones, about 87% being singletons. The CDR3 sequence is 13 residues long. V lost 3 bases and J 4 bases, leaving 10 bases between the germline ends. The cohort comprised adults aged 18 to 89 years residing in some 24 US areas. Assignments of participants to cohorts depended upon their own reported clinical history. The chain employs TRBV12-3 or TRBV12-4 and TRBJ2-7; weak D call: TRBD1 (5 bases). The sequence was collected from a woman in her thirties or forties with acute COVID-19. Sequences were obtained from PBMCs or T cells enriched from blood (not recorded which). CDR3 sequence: CASSFGAVYEQYV. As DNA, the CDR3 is TGTGCCAGCAGTTTTGGGGCTGTTTACGAGCAGTACGTC.